This TCR beta chain appears in the sequencing data of a study of metastatic and nonmetastatic thyroid tumors. This clone occurred many times. With MiXCR, TCRdb reprocessed the PCR reads. This table holds tens of thousands of clones, about 4% found once. Trimming removed 1 base from V and 5 bases from J; junction bases left unmatched: 16. The CDR3 runs to 19 residues. The germline V gene encodes CDR1 SGHKS and CDR2 YYEKEE (reference sequence). Patients had received no treatment of any kind before thyroid surgery. This clonotype was obtained from a female donor with papillary thyroid cancer or a benign thyroid nodule (not recorded which). Some clones in this sample may be carry-over from other donors' samples. The sequencing sample was made of blood. The chain is built from TRBV5-5 and TRBJ2-5; TRBD2 aligns across 11 bases. As DNA, the CDR3 is TGTGCCAGCAGCTTGCTGTTATTAGCGGGAGGGGCGGTGGAGGAGACCCAGTACTTC. Translated: CASSLLLLAGGAVEETQYF.